This T cell receptor beta chain is drawn from a study of breast tumors, draining lymph nodes, adjacent tissues. Notes on the study in general: Tumors had less TCR diversity than lymph nodes, more than nontumor tissue. Findings are consistent with lymph node origin and intratumoral expansion of most tumor T cells.

Comments on this clonotype: Its specificity is not known. The final CDR3 position lacks the conserved phenylalanine or tryptophan, pointing to a likely read error.

One entry per CDR3 protein, called by TCRdb with MiXCR from the multiplex PCR reads. This table has about 110,000 distinct CDR3 sequences, about 30% appearing once. Samples came from axillary lymph nodes draining the breast cancer. This CDR3 spans 15 amino acids. CDR1 and CDR2 from the germline V gene are SGHRS and YFSETQ. V gave up 4 bases and J gave up 5 bases, with 19 bases separating them. The TCR comes from a female donor with breast cancer. Some clones in this sample may be carry-over from other donors' samples. The chain has TRBV5-1 and TRBJ2-7; D is possibly TRBD2 (6 bases). The sample was axillary lymph node tissue. CDR3 sequence: CASSTTSPTDDEQYH. CDR3 nucleotides: TGCGCCAGCAGCACGACTAGTCCTACTGACGACGAGCAGTACCAC.